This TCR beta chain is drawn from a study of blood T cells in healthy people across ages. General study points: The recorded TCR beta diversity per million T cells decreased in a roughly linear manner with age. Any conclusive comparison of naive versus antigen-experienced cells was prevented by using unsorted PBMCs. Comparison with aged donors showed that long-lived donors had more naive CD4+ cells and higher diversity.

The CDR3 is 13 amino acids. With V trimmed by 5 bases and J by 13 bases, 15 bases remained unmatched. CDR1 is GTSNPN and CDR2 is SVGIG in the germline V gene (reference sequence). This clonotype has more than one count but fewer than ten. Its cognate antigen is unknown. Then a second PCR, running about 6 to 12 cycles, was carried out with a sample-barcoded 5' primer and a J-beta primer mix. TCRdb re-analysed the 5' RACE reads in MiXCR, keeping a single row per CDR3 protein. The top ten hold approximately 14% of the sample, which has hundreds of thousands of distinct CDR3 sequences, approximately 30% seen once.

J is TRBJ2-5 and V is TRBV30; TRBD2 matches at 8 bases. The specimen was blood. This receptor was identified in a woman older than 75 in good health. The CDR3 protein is CAWYLSGGAHLYF. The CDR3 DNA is TGTGCCTGGTACCTTTCCGGGGGGGCCCATTTGTACTTC.